One and the same sample provided the 3 T cell receptor beta chains below, sequenced in a study of blood T cell repertoires in COVID-19. Generated by immunoSEQ multiplex PCR, the TCRdb table keeps only in-frame clones and is missing some. The top ten hold less than 7% of the sample, which has around 37,000 clones, around 90% seen once. The sequencing sample was made of peripheral blood. Receptor source: a woman older than 75 with acute or convalescent COVID-19.

The chain recombines TRBV7-6 with TRBJ2-1; 10 bases agree with TRBD1. The germline V gene has CDR1 SGHVS and CDR2 FNYEAQ. CDR3 size: 16 residues. After removal of 5 bases from V and 6 bases from J, the junction contained 10 bases not matched to a gene. DNA of the CDR3: TGTGCCAGCAGCGACTACGGGACAGGGGTTATCAATGAGCAGTTCTTC. Translating gives CASSDYGTGVINEQFF. Variable domain in full (rest from reference TRBV7-6 and TRBJ2-1): GAGVSQSPRYKVTKRGQDVALRCDPISGHVSLYWYRQALGQGPEFLTYFNYEAQQDKSGLPNDRFSAERPEGSISTLTIQRTEQRDSAMYRCASSDYGTGVINEQFFGPGTRLTVL.

The chain has TRBV5-1 and TRBJ1-2; TRBD1 might be the D (5 bases). This CDR3 is 15 amino acids long. With 0 bases removed from V and 7 bases from J, the gap between germline ends came to 16 bases. In germline, CDR1 is SGHRS, CDR2 YFSETQ. The CDR3 reads CASSLDGRATVGYTF. The CDR3 DNA reads as TGCGCCAGCAGCTTGGATGGCAGGGCTACGGTTGGCTACACCTTC.

J is TRBJ2-1 and V is TRBV7-9; 14 bases line up with TRBD2. Trimming cost V 8 bases and J 4 bases; bases outside gene matches: 1. The germline V gene has CDR1 SEHNR and CDR2 FQNEAQ (reference sequence). The CDR3 spans 14 residues. Here the CDR3 reads CASRTSGGYNEQFF. CDR3 bases: TGTGCCAGCCGGACTAGCGGGGGGTACAATGAGCAGTTCTTC.